Described below is a single T cell receptor beta chain sequence and its context. Per the authors' pipeline: Reference gene primer amplification yielded estimated nucleated cell counts. Only in-frame clones appear in the TCRdb table, and some are missing; sequencing was by immunoSEQ multiplex PCR. V and J calls and clone size are as listed in that table; D and trimming were resolved from the DNA. Among roughly 190,000 clones listed, 87% were seen once. The germline V gene has CDR1 SNHLY and CDR2 FYNNEI. This CDR3 region has 15 residues. Germline trimming cut 3 bases from V and 0 bases from J; bases unmatched to any gene: 0. The sample is drawn from a study of blood T cell repertoires in COVID-19. Study overall: T cells, B-cell-depleted T cells, or PBMCs provided the cDNA or gDNA that served as material.

The rearrangement joins TRBV2 to TRBJ2-2; 8 positions match TRBD2. The specimen was peripheral blood. The sequence was obtained from a young man with active or convalescent COVID-19. CDR3 sequence reads: CASSDGGANTGELFF. Written as DNA, the CDR3 is TGTGCCAGCAGTGACGGGGGGGCGAACACCGGGGAGCTGTTTTTT.